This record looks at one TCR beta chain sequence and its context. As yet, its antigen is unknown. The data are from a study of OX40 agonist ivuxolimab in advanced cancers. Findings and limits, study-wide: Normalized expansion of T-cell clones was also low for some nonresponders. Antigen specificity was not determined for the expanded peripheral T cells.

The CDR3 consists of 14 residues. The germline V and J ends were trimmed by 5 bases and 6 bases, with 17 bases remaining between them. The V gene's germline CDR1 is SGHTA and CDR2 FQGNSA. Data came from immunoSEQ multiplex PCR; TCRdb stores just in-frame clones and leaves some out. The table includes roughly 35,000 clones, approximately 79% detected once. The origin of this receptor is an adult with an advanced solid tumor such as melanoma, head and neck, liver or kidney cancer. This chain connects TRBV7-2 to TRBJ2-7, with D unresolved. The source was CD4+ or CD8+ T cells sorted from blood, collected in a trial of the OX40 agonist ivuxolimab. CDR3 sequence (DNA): TGTGCCAGCAGCAACCCCGACCCTCCCGGCGAGCAGTACTTC. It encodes CASSNPDPPGEQYF.